This T cell receptor (beta chain) is drawn from a study of PD-L1 blockade in urothelial cancer. Germline CDR1 and CDR2: SGHTA and FQGNSA. V gave up 6 bases and J gave up 10 bases; unmatched junction bases: 3. This CDR3 spans 12 amino acids. Only in-frame clones appear in the TCRdb table, and some are missing; sequencing was by immunoSEQ multiplex PCR. The table records 100,000 or so clones, 91% of them present only once. The genes are TRBV7-2 and TRBJ2-3, with 11 positions matching TRBD2. This clonotype originated in a woman aged 80 or over with urothelial cancer. The source was PBMCs, collected around atezolizumab (anti-PD-L1) treatment. CDR3 sequence: CASSPGLAAQYF. In DNA form, the CDR3 reads TGTGCCAGCAGTCCGGGACTAGCGGCGCAGTATTTT.